This section outlines one T cell receptor beta chain sequence together with its context. What it binds is not known. TCRalpha and TCRbeta libraries used 5'RACE with constant-segment primers and UMIs. TCRdb reanalysed the 5' RACE reads using MiXCR and keeps one entry per CDR3 protein. Here the sample spans over 500,000 distinct CDR3 sequences, 15% to 20% being singletons. The germline V gene has CDR1 MNHEY and CDR2 SVGAGI. Trimming at V came to 0 bases and at J to 7 bases, leaving 12 bases not matched to a gene. The CDR3 is made up of 16 amino acids. The data stem from a study of T-cell memory formation after mild COVID-19. Study outcomes and limitations: Pre-infection memory showed some responding clones, and this suggested that cross-reactive memory joined. SARS-CoV-2 specificity was not confirmed for second-wave clones peaking on day 37.

This clonotype was obtained from an adult woman who had mild COVID-19 (a few samples of this study predate the infection). Cell type and time point are not known. This rearrangement joins TRBV6-5 to TRBJ2-7; TRBD1 agrees at 7 bases. Sample: PBMCs or a T cell subset sorted from them (not recorded which). The CDR3 reads CASSYSPAQGSGEQYF. The DNA for the CDR3 is TGTGCCAGCAGTTACTCGCCCGCACAGGGGTCCGGGGAGCAGTACTTC.